The T cell receptor (beta chain) under discussion was sequenced for a study of blood T cell repertoires in COVID-19. Study summary: PBMCs, B-cell-depleted T cells, or T cells were the source of the cDNA or gDNA that made up the material.

Those who participated ranged in age from 18 to 89 years and resided in about two dozen US areas. Participants were placed into cohorts based on the clinical history they reported. Trimming cost V 10 bases and J 5 bases; bases outside gene matches: 16. The CDR3 covers 17 residues. Germline CDR1 reads SGDLS; CDR2 reads YYNGEE. Produced via immunoSEQ multiplex PCR; TCRdb's table is partial and in-frame only. The sample yields roughly 200,000 clones, approximately 83% seen once. The chain uses TRBV9 and TRBJ2-1; 12 nucleotides align to TRBD2. The TCR was taken from a woman in her 50s who had been exposed to COVID-19. The sequenced sample consisted of PBMCs or T cells enriched from blood (not recorded which). The DNA of the CDR3 is TGTGCCGGTCTAGCGGGGGGGCCCCCTACCCCTCACAATGAGCAGTTCTTC. Residues: CAGLAGGPPTPHNEQFF.